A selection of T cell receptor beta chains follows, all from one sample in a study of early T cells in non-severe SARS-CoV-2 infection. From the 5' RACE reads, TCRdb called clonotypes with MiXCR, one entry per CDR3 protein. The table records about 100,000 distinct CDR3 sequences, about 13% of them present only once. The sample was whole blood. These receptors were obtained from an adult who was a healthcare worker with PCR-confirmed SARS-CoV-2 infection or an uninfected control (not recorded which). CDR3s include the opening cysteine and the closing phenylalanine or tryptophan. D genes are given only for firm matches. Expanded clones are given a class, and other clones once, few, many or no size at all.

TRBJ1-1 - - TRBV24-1 TGTGCCACCAGTGAGGGCGGCTTGAACACTGAAGCTTTCTTT CATSEGGLNTEAFF
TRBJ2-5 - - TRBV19 TGTGCCAGTAGTTTTCTTGGAGGGATCCAAGAGACCCAGTACTTC CASSFLGGIQETQYF
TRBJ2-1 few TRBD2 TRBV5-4 TGTGCCAGCAGCAACCAGCGGGGGCGGTACAATGAGCAGTTCTTC CASSNQRGRYNEQFF
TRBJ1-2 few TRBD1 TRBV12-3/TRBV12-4 TGTGCCAGCGGTCCGGAGGTGGGGACAGGGCCTTCTCGGGGCTATGGCTACACCTTC CASGPEVGTGPSRGYGYTF
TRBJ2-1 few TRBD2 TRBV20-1 TGCAGTGCTAGTAGTGTGGCGGGGGGCCCCGAATTCTACAATGAGCAGTTCTTC CSASSVAGGPEFYNEQFF
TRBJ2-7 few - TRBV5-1 TGCGCCAGCGGGGACCACCTCGGGGGTACCTACGAGCAGTACTTC CASGDHLGGTYEQYF
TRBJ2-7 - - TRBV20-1 TGCAGTGCTAGAGATCGTAGAGGGCGCAACGAGCAGTACTTC CSARDRRGRNEQYF
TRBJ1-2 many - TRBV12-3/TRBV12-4 TGTGCCAGCAGTTTAAGTTCAGCCGTCCACTATGGCTACACCTTC CASSLSSAVHYGYTF
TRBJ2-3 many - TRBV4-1 TGCGCCAGCAGCCAAGACCAGGACAGCACAGATACGCAGTATTTT CASSQDQDSTDTQYF
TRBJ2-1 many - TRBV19 TGTGCCAGTAGTATGGGGCCCTACTCCTACAATGAGCAGTTCTTC CASSMGPYSYNEQFF
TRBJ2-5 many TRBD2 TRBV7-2 TGTGCCAGCAGCGCTCCCCCGGGTCGGGGGGGGGCCCAGTACTTC CASSAPPGRGGAQYF
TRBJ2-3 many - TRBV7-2 TGTGCCAGCAGCGCCAGAAGATCCACAGATACGCAGTATTTT CASSARRSTDTQYF
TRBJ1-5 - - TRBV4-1 TGCGCCAGCAGCAAAAGACCCCGCGCGGATAGCAATCAGCCCCAGCATTTT CASSKRPRADSNQPQHF